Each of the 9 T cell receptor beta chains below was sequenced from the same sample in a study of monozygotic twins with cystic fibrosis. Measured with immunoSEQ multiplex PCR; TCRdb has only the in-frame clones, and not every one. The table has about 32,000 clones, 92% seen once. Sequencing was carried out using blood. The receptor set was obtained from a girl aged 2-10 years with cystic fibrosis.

The CDR3 sequence: CASSDYRGQGYTF. The DNA for the CDR3 is TGTGCCAGCAGCGATTACAGGGGACAGGGCTACACCTTC. The V and J genes are TRBV11-2 and TRBJ1-2; 7 bases line up with TRBD1. Germline lookup yields CDR1 SGHAT and CDR2 FQNNGV. Losses at the gene ends were 5 bases for V and 8 bases for J; bases not matched to a gene: 8. The CDR3 has 13 amino acids. The whole variable domain, remainder taken from reference TRBV11-2 and TRBJ1-2, is EAGVAQSPRYKIIEKRQSVAFWCNPISGHATLYWYQQILGQGPKLLIQFQNNGVVDDSQLPKDRFSAERLKGVDSTLKIQPAKLEDSAVYLCASSDYRGQGYTFGSGTRLTVV.

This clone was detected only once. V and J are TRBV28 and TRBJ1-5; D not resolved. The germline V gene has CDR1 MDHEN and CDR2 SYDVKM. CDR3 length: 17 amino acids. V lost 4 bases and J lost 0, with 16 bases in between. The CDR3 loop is CASSSHSGDYSNQPQHF. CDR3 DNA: TGTGCCAGCAGTTCTCATAGTGGGGATTATAGCAATCAGCCCCAGCATTTT. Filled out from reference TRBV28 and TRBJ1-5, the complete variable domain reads DVKVTQSSRYLVKRTGEKVFLECVQDMDHENMFWYRQDPGLGLRLIYFSYDVKMKEKGDIPEGYSVSREKKERFSLILESASTNQTSMYLCASSSHSGDYSNQPQHFGDGTRLSIL.

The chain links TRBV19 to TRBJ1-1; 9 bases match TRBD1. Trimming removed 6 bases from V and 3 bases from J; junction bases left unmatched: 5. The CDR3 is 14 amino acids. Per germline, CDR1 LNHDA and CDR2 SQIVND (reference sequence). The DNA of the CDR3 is TGTGCCAGTAGCCTACAGGGGGCGGACACTGAAGCTTTCTTT. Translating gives CASSLQGADTEAFF. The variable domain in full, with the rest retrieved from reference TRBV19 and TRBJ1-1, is DGGITQSPKYLFRKEGQNVTLSCEQNLNHDAMYWYRQDPGQGLRLIYYSQIVNDFQKGDIAEGYSVSREKKESFPLTVTSAQKNPTAFYLCASSLQGADTEAFFGQGTRLTVV.

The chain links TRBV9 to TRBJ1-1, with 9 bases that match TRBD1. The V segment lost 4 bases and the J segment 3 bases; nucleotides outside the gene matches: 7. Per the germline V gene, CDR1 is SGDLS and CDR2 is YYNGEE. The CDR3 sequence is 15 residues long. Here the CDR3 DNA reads TGTGCCAGCAGCCCCCGGGACAGGGTAGACACTGAAGCTTTCTTT. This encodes CASSPRDRVDTEAFF.

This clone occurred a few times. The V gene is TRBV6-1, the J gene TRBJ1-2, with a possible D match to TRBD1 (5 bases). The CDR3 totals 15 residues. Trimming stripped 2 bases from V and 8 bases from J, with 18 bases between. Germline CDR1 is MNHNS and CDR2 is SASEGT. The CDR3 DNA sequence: TGTGCCAGCAGTGAAAGCGACAGCCATTCCCTGGGCTACACCTTC. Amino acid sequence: CASSESDSHSLGYTF.

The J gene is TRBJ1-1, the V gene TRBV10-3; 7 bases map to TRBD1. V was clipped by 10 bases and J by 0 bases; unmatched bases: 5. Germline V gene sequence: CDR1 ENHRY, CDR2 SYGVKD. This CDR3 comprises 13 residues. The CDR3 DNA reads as TGTGCCACGGCGACAGGGATGAACACTGAAGCTTTCTTT. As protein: CATATGMNTEAFF.

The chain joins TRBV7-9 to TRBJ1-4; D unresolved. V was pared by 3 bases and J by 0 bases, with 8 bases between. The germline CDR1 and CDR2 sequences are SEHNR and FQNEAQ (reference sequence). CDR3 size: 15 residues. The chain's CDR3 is CASSFPSTTNEKLFF. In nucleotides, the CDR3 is TGTGCCAGCAGCTTCCCGAGTACAACTAATGAAAAACTGTTTTTT.

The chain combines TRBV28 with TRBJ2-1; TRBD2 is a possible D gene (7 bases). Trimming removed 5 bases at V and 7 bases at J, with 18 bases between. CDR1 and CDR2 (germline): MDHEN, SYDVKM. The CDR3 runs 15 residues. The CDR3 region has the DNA TGTGCCAGCAGTGACCGGGGGGCCCTCCTAAATGAGCAGTTCTTC. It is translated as CASSDRGALLNEQFF.

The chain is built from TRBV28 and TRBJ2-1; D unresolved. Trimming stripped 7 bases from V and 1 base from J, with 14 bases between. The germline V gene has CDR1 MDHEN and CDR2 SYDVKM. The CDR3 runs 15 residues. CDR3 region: CASTEVSFSYNEQFF. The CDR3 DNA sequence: TGTGCCAGCACTGAAGTAAGCTTTTCCTACAATGAGCAGTTCTTC.